This TCR beta chain was identified in a study of low-dose radiotherapy and immunotherapy resistance in tumors. The study gave donors nivolumab, ipilimumab, aspirin, low-dose cyclophosphamide and low-dose radiotherapy. Inclusion covered patients whose advanced solid tumors lacked tumor-infiltrating lymphocytes. First-strand cDNA used TRAV- and TRBV-specific primers, covering alpha and beta chains. The PCR that amplified TCRs ran for 20 cycles, relying on a constant-region primer and a V-primer adapter. MiXCR was run by TCRdb on the reads, yielding one entry per CDR3 protein. The sample contains about 10,000 distinct CDR3 sequences, 45% to 55% of which appear only once. The CDR3 is 16 residues long. Trimming took 0 bases from V and 2 from J, leaving 13 bases between them. Looked up from germline, CDR1 is SGDLS and CDR2 is YYNGEE.

The chain is built from TRBV9 and TRBJ2-3, with D perhaps TRBD1 (5 bases). The receptor comes from a human donor with advanced metastatic prostate, ovarian, gallbladder or colorectal cancer (not recorded which). This table probably holds off-target reads from a library built for another chain. The CDR3 sequence is CASSVVVGLNTDTQYF. The CDR3 region has the DNA TGTGCCAGCAGCGTAGTGGTGGGGCTGAACACAGATACGCAGTATTTT.